This T cell receptor beta chain was captured by sequencing in a study of HIV-infected patients and healthy controls. TCRdb reprocessed the 5' RACE reads via MiXCR and lists one record per CDR3 protein. The data show 18,000 or so distinct CDR3 sequences, less than 20% seen once. The receptor comes from a human donor in good health. Sequenced input: CD8+ T cells from blood.

The CDR3 DNA follows: TGCAGTGCAACTACGGGGTATAGCACAGATACGCAGTATTTT. This codes for CSATTGYSTDTQYF. V and J are TRBV20-1 and TRBJ2-3, with D tentatively TRBD2 (5 bases). CDR1 and CDR2 (germline): DFQATT, SNEGSKA (reference sequence). Trimming took off 6 bases at V and 0 bases at J, with 13 bases between the two ends. The CDR3 is 14 residues long.